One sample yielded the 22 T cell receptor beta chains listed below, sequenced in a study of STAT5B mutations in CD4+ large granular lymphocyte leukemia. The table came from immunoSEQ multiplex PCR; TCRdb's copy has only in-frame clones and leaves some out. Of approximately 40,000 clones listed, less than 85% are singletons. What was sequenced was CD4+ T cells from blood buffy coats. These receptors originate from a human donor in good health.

CDR3: CASSPRDRGENQPQHF. In DNA, the CDR3 is TGTGCCAGCAGCCCAAGGGACAGGGGAGAAAATCAGCCCCAGCATTTT. This chain uses TRBV9 with TRBJ1-5, with 10 positions matching TRBD1. Losses at the gene ends were 4 bases for V and 4 bases for J; bases not matched to a gene: 8. In germline, CDR1 is SGDLS, CDR2 YYNGEE. The CDR3 totals 16 residues.

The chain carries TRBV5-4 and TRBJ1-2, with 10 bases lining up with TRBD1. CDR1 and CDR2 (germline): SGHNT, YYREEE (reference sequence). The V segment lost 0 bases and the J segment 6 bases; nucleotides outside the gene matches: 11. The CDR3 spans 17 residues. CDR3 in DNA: TGTGCCAGCAGCTTGGCTCCTCGGGACAGGGGTGGAAATGGCTACACCTTC. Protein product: CASSLAPRDRGGNGYTF.

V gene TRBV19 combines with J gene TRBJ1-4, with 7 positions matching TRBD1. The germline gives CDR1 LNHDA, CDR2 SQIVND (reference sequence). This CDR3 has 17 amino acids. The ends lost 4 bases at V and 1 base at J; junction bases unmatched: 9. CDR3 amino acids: CASSNRGGSETNEKLFF. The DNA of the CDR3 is TGTGCCAGTAGTAACAGGGGAGGTAGTGAAACTAATGAAAAACTGTTTTTT.

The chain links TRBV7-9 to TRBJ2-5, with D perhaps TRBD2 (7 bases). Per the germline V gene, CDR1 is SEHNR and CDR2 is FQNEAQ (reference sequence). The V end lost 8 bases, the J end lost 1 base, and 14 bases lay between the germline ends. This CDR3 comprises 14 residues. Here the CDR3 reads CASGGGAPQETQYF. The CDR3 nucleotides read TGTGCCAGCGGGGGGGGCGCTCCCCAAGAGACCCAGTACTTC.

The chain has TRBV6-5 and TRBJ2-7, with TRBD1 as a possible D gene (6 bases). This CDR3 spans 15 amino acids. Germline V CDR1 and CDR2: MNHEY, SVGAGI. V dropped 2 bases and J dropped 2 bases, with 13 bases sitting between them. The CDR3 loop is CASSYETGRPYEQYF. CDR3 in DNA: TGTGCCAGCAGTTACGAAACAGGGCGCCCCTACGAGCAGTACTTC.

CDR3 in amino acids: CASSRSGQGVGYTF. CDR3 sequence (DNA): TGTGCCAGCAGTCGATCGGGACAGGGGGTTGGCTACACCTTC. The chain has TRBV28 and TRBJ1-2; 11 bases are shared with TRBD1. J lost 7 bases, V lost 5 bases, and 6 bases had no gene match. The germline gives CDR1 MDHEN, CDR2 SYDVKM. CDR3 length equals 14 residues.

In DNA, the CDR3 is TGTGCCAGCAGCACCTCCGGGGGGAACACCATATATTTT. It specifies CASSTSGGNTIYF. The gene calls are TRBV7-2 and TRBJ1-3, with D perhaps TRBD1 (5 bases). Trimming removed 5 bases at V and 7 bases at J, with 12 bases between. The CDR3 covers 13 residues. Germline values: CDR1 SGHTA, CDR2 FQGNSA.

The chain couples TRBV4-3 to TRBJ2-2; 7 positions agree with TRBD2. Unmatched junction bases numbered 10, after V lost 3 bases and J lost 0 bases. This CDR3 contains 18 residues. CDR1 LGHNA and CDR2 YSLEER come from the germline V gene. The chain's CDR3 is CASSQEFGSGANTGELFF. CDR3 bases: TGCGCCAGCAGCCAGGAATTCGGCAGCGGGGCGAACACCGGGGAGCTGTTTTTT.

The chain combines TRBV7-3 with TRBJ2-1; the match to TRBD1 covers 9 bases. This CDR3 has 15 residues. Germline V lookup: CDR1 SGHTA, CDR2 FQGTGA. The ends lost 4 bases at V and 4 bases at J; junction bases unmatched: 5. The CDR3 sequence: CASSSTGTGYNEQFF. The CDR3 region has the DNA TGTGCCAGCAGCTCAACCGGGACAGGGTACAATGAGCAGTTCTTC.

The DNA for the CDR3 is TGTGCCAGCAGCTCGCTAGGGACATCCATCCCCAACGTAGATACGCAGTATTTT. Translation gives CASSSLGTSIPNVDTQYF. The chain carries TRBV7-9 and TRBJ2-3, with D tentatively TRBD1 (6 bases). There are 18 residues in the CDR3. The germline gives CDR1 SEHNR, CDR2 FQNEAQ (reference sequence). V was shortened by 4 bases and J by 5 bases, with 25 bases between the two germline ends.

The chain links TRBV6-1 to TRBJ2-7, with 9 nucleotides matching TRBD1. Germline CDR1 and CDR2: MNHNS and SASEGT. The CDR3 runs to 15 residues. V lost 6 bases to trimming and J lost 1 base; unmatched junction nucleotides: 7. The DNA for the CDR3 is TGTGCCAGCAGATCTGGGACAGGGCGATCCTACGAGCAGTACTTC. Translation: CASRSGTGRSYEQYF.

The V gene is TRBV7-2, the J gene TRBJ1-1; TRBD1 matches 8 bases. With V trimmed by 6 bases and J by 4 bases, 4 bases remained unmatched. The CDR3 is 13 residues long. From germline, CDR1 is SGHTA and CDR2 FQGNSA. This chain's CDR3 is CASSITGGTEAFF. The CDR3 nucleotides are TGTGCCAGCAGTATCACAGGGGGCACTGAAGCTTTCTTT.

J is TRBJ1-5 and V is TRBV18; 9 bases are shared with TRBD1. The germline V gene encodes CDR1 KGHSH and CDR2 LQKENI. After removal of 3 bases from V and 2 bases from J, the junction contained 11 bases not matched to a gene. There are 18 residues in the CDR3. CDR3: CASSPTGTGTIGNQPQHF. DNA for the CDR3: TGTGCCAGCTCACCTACCGGGACAGGGACGATTGGCAATCAGCCCCAGCATTTT.

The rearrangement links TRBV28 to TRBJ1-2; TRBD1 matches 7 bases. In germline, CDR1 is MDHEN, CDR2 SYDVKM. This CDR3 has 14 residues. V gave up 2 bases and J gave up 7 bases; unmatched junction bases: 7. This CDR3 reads CASSLNNRGSGYTF. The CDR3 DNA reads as TGTGCCAGCAGTTTAAACAACAGGGGATCTGGCTACACCTTC.

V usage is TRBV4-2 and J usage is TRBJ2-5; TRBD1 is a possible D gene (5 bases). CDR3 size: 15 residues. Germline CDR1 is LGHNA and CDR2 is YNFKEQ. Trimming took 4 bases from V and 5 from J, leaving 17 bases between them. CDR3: CASSPQGRAAETQYF. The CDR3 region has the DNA TGTGCCAGCAGCCCCCAAGGCAGGGCGGCCGAGACCCAGTACTTC.

The CDR3 sequence is CASSLTLASGGVADTQYF. CDR3 DNA: TGTGCCAGTAGTCTAACTTTGGCTAGCGGGGGGGTAGCAGATACGCAGTATTTT. V usage is TRBV19 and J usage is TRBJ2-3; 12 nucleotides match TRBD2. Trimming cost V 5 bases and J 4 bases; bases outside gene matches: 13. Per germline, CDR1 LNHDA and CDR2 SQIVND (reference sequence). This CDR3 comprises 18 residues.

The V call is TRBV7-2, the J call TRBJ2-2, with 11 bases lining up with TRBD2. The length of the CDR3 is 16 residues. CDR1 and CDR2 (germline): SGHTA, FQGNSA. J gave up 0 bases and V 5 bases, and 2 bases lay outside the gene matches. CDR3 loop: CASSPTSGTNTGELFF. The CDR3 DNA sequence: TGTGCCAGCAGCCCGACTAGCGGGACGAACACCGGGGAGCTGTTTTTT.

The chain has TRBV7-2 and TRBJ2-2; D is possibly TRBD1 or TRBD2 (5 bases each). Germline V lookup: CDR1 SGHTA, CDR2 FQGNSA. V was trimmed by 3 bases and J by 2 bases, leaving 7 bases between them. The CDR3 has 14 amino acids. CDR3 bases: TGTGCCAGCAGCTTTGGGACCAACACCGGGGAGCTGTTTTTT. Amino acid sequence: CASSFGTNTGELFF.

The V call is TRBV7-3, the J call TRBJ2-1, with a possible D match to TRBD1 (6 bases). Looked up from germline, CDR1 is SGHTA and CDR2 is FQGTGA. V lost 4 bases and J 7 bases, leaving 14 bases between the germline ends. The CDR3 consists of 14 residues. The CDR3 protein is CASSWGPEWNEQFF. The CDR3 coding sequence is TGTGCCAGCAGCTGGGGGCCAGAATGGAATGAGCAGTTCTTC. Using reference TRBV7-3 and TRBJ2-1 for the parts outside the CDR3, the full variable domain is GAGVSQTPSNKVTEKGKYVELRCDPISGHTALYWYRQSLGQGPEFLIYFQGTGAADDSGLPNDRFFAVRPEGSVSTLKIQRTERGDSAVYLCASSWGPEWNEQFFGPGTRLTVL.

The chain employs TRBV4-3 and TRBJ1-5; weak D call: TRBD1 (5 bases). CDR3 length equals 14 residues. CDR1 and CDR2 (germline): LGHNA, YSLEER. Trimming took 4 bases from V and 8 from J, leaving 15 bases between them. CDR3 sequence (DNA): TGCGCCAGCAGCCCCGGTAGGGGTTCGGAGCCCCAGCATTTT. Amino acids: CASSPGRGSEPQHF.

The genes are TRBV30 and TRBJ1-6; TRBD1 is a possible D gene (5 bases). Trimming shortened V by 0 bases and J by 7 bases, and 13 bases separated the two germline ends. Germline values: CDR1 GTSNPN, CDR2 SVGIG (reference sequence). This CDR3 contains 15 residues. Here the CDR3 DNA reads TGTGCCTGGAGTGTTGGGGGAGGGGAGAATTCACCCCTCCACTTT. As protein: CAWSVGGGENSPLHF.

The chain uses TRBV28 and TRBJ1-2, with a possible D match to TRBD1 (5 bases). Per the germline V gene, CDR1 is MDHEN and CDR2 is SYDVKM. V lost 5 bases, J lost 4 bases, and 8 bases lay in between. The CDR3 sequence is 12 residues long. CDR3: CASSKTVYGYTF. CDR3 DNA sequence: TGTGCCAGCAGTAAGACAGTCTATGGCTACACCTTC.